The 32 T cell receptor beta chains below come from one sample, sequenced in a study of beta chain features in type 1 diabetes. No antigen is known for these receptors. Study conclusions and caveats: In all four CD4+ subsets, TCRB CDR3 length was significantly, moderately reduced in type 1 diabetes.

The sequenced template was cDNA made from the entire isolated RNA. This table comes from immunoSEQ multiplex PCR, and its TCRdb copy is limited to in-frame clones, with some not included. The top ten clones hold roughly 0.015% of a sample with about 300,000 clones, around an eighth of them seen once. Sequencing used naive CD4+ T cells from blood. The receptors derive from a woman under 30 with type 1 diabetes.

Only a few counts were recorded for this clone. The identical CDR3 is also encoded by other nucleotide sequences in the sample. J is TRBJ2-3 and V is TRBV11-2; D unresolved. Trimming pared 2 bases from V and 2 bases from J, leaving 8 bases between. The CDR3 length is 14 residues. Germline V gene lookup returns CDR1 SGHAT and CDR2 FQNNGV. This chain's CDR3 is CASSLRLTTDTQYF. The CDR3 DNA reads TGTGCCAGCAGCTTACGACTCACCACAGATACGCAGTATTTT.

This clone was picked up a small number of times. V gene TRBV6-5 combines with J gene TRBJ2-1, with 9 positions matching TRBD2. The V gene end was trimmed by 6 bases and the J gene end by 6 bases; junction bases not matched to a gene: 6. CDR3 size: 14 residues. Germline loops: CDR1 MNHEY, CDR2 SVGAGI. The CDR3 is CASSPGLAFNEQFF. Written as DNA, the CDR3 is TGTGCCAGCAGCCCGGGACTAGCTTTCAATGAGCAGTTCTTC.

The chain employs TRBV28 and TRBJ1-5; no clear D gene. V lost 4 bases and J lost 0, with 10 bases in between. Germline V gene sequence: CDR1 MDHEN, CDR2 SYDVKM. The CDR3 is 15 amino acids. CDR3 in amino acids: CASSSLHPSNQPQHF. In nucleotides, the CDR3 is TGTGCCAGCAGTTCCTTACACCCTAGCAATCAGCCCCAGCATTTT.

V and J are TRBV7-2 and TRBJ2-1, with 9 bases lining up with TRBD2. The CDR3 consists of 13 residues. J lost 5 bases, V lost 10 bases, and 6 bases had no gene match. In germline, CDR1 is SGHTA, CDR2 FQGNSA. This CDR3 is CATTREGNNEQFF. CDR3 DNA sequence: TGTGCCACTACGCGGGAGGGTAACAATGAGCAGTTCTTC.

The rearrangement links TRBV29-1 to TRBJ2-3, with D perhaps matching TRBD2 (6 bases). The germline V gene encodes CDR1 SQVTM and CDR2 ANQGSEA. Trimming took off 2 bases at V and 0 bases at J, with 15 bases between the two ends. CDR3 length: 16 residues. The CDR3 loop reads CSVELAGTSSTDTQYF. The CDR3 DNA reads as TGCAGCGTTGAACTGGCAGGGACTTCTAGCACAGATACGCAGTATTTT.

The V gene is TRBV5-1, the J gene TRBJ1-1; TRBD1 aligns across 8 bases. The CDR3 is made up of 15 amino acids. Germline-derived CDR1 and CDR2 are SGHRS and YFSETQ. The V and J ends lost 4 bases and 5 bases, in that order; junction bases with no gene match: 10. CDR3 nucleotide sequence: TGCGCCAGCAGCCTAAATGGACAGGGTCGGACTGAAGCTTTCTTT. It is translated as CASSLNGQGRTEAFF.

This clone was observed a handful of times. This chain joins TRBV5-4 and TRBJ2-7; 8 positions match TRBD2. The germline gives CDR1 SGHNT, CDR2 YYREEE (reference sequence). This CDR3 comprises 15 residues. CDR3: CASSLDGLASDEQYV. The CDR3 DNA reads TGTGCCAGCAGCTTGGATGGACTAGCCTCCGACGAGCAGTACGTC.

The chain links TRBV28 to TRBJ2-7, with D tentatively TRBD1 (6 bases). Germline V CDR1 and CDR2: MDHEN, SYDVKM. Trimming took off 4 bases at V and 1 base at J, with 11 bases between the two ends. The CDR3 runs 14 residues. The CDR3 here is CASSSPGTSYEQYV. DNA of the CDR3: TGTGCCAGCAGTTCCCCGGGGACATCCTACGAGCAGTACGTC.

This chain links TRBV18 with TRBJ2-1, with 13 bases fitting TRBD2. Germline V lookup: CDR1 KGHSH, CDR2 LQKENI. V shed 9 bases, J shed 10 bases, and the junction held 9 bases outside the gene matches. This CDR3 comprises 14 residues. The CDR3 region is CASGTSGRAGEQFF. In DNA, the CDR3 is TGTGCCAGTGGAACTAGCGGGAGGGCCGGGGAGCAGTTCTTC.

V gene TRBV2 combines with J gene TRBJ2-7; 8 nucleotides agree with TRBD1. The CDR3 sequence is 17 residues long. Germline CDR1 SNHLY, CDR2 FYNNEI. Unmatched junction bases numbered 10, after V lost 2 bases and J lost 1 base. The CDR3 sequence: CASSEFRTGMGSYEQYV. The CDR3, as DNA: TGTGCCAGCAGTGAATTTCGGACAGGGATGGGATCCTACGAGCAGTACGTC.

This clone was detected a few times. The chain joins TRBV7-9 to TRBJ2-2, with D unresolved. The CDR3 consists of 11 residues. Germline CDR1 is SEHNR and CDR2 is FQNEAQ (reference sequence). With 7 bases removed from V and 7 bases from J, the gap between germline ends came to 7 bases. The CDR3 DNA reads TGTGCCAGCAATCTAGTCGGGGAGCTGTTTTTT. Translation: CASNLVGELFF.

In its sample, this clone was seen a few times. This CDR3 reads CASTMSHEQFF. For the CDR3, the DNA is TGTGCCAGCACCATGAGCCATGAGCAGTTCTTC. The genes are TRBV11-2 and TRBJ2-1, with D uncertain. Trimming shortened V by 7 bases and J by 8 bases, and 9 bases separated the two germline ends. Germline CDR1 is SGHAT and CDR2 is FQNNGV. This CDR3 spans 11 amino acids.

The V gene is TRBV28, the J gene TRBJ2-1, with TRBD2 matching 13 bases. Germline loops: CDR1 MDHEN, CDR2 SYDVKM. The V and J ends lost 8 bases and 2 bases, in that order; junction bases with no gene match: 6. The CDR3 is 16 amino acids. The CDR3 protein is CASGDGTSGTYNEQFF. The CDR3 DNA sequence: TGTGCCAGCGGGGATGGGACTAGCGGGACCTACAATGAGCAGTTCTTC.

This clone was counted between two and nine times. The V gene is TRBV25-1, the J gene TRBJ2-1, with D possibly matching TRBD2 (5 bases). The V gene lost 8 bases and the J gene lost 7 bases, with 6 bases spanning the gap. Germline CDR1 MGHDK, CDR2 SYGVNS. This CDR3 region has 10 residues. CDR3 coding DNA: TGTGCCAGCCGAGGGAATGAGCAGTTCTTC. Amino acid sequence: CASRGNEQFF.

This rearrangement joins TRBV10-2 to TRBJ2-5; D might be TRBD2 (5 bases). The V end lost 7 bases, the J end lost 1 base, and 10 bases lay between the germline ends. CDR1 is WSHSY and CDR2 is SAAADI in the germline V gene. This CDR3 is built from 13 residues. In DNA, the CDR3 is TGCGCCAGCATGGGAAGCGGCCAAGAGACCCAGTACTTC. Translation gives CASMGSGQETQYF.

The chain couples TRBV19 to TRBJ2-3; D is unresolved. This CDR3 has 13 residues. CDR1 and CDR2 from the germline V gene are LNHDA and SQIVND (reference sequence). The ends were cut back, 6 bases at V and 5 bases at J, with 12 bases in the middle. The CDR3 DNA reads TGTGCCAGTAGGGGCCAAAACGGAGATACGCAGTATTTT. It specifies CASRGQNGDTQYF.

There are a few counts of this clone. CDR3 nucleotides: TGTGCCAGCAGCACTAGCCGGGACTGGCCCTACGAGCAGTACGTC. Protein sequence: CASSTSRDWPYEQYV. This sequence joins TRBV21-1 and TRBJ2-7; the tabulated D call, TRBD2, remains unverified against the DNA. TRBV21-1 is marked as a pseudogene. This CDR3 region has 15 residues.

This clone was counted between two and nine times. The chain joins TRBV28 to TRBJ1-4, with 9 bases lining up with TRBD1. The germline V gene has CDR1 MDHEN and CDR2 SYDVKM. CDR3 length: 12 amino acids. The ends lost 4 bases at V and 12 bases at J; junction bases unmatched: 3. The CDR3 loop reads CASSSRTGELFF. Written as DNA, the CDR3 is TGTGCCAGCAGTTCCAGGACAGGGGAACTGTTTTTT. Full variable domain (missing parts from reference TRBV28 and TRBJ1-4): DVKVTQSSRYLVKRTGEKVFLECVQDMDHENMFWYRQDPGLGLRLIYFSYDVKMKEKGDIPEGYSVSREKKERFSLILESASTNQTSMYLCASSSRTGELFFGSGTQLSVL.

This clone came up a few times. The chain couples TRBV7-8 to TRBJ2-1, with a possible D match to TRBD2 (6 bases). The germline V and J ends were trimmed by 5 bases and 3 bases, with 11 bases remaining between them. The CDR3 is 14 residues long. Germline loops: CDR1 SGHVS, CDR2 FQNEAQ. The CDR3 DNA reads as TGTGCCAGCAGCCCTCTCGGGGGCTACAATGAGCAGTTCTTC. This sequence encodes CASSPLGGYNEQFF.

V and J are TRBV6-1 and TRBJ2-4; 12 nucleotides match TRBD2. This CDR3 has 15 residues. The germline gives CDR1 MNHNS, CDR2 SASEGT. The ends lost 1 base at V and 15 bases at J; junction bases unmatched: 10. The CDR3 loop is CASSEVGGLAGFGYF. DNA for the CDR3: TGTGCCAGCAGTGAAGTAGGGGGACTAGCGGGTTTTGGGTACTTC.

The genes are TRBV18 and TRBJ2-3; TRBD1 matches at 7 bases. Germline V gene data show CDR1 as KGHSH and CDR2 as LQKENI. The CDR3 contains 13 residues. V lost 6 bases to trimming and J lost 6 bases; unmatched junction nucleotides: 6. For the CDR3, the DNA is TGTGCCAGCTCCGGGACAGAGTATGATACGCAGTATTTT. It yields the protein CASSGTEYDTQYF.

Only a few counts were recorded for this clone. The rearrangement links TRBV10-3 to TRBJ1-1; 8 bases are a match to TRBD1. Germline V gene data show CDR1 as ENHRY and CDR2 as SYGVKD. V was clipped by 6 bases and J by 1 base; unmatched bases: 1. The CDR3 is made up of 13 amino acids. The CDR3: CAIRGQENTEAFF. The CDR3 nucleotides read TGTGCCATCAGGGGACAGGAGAACACTGAAGCTTTCTTT.

The J gene is TRBJ2-3, the V gene TRBV18, with 9 bases matching TRBD2. CDR1 and CDR2 (germline): KGHSH, LQKENI. Unmatched junction bases numbered 18, after V lost 2 bases and J lost 0 bases. This CDR3 has 21 amino acids. DNA for the CDR3: TGTGCCAGCTCACCAGGGCGATCCTACAGCGGGAGGCTACCTAGCACAGATACGCAGTATTTT. Protein: CASSPGRSYSGRLPSTDTQYF.

This clone appeared many times. Other DNA sequences in the same sample also yield this CDR3. This chain uses TRBV29-1 with TRBJ2-5; D possibly corresponds to TRBD1 (6 bases). Germline V CDR1 and CDR2: SQVTM, ANQGSEA. CDR3 size: 12 residues. V was trimmed by 1 base and J by 5 bases, leaving 8 bases between them. The CDR3 spells CSVEGQGETQYF. The CDR3 region has the DNA TGCAGCGTTGAAGGGCAGGGGGAGACCCAGTACTTC.

This clone was seen a handful of times. This chain joins TRBV2 and TRBJ2-1; the match to TRBD1 covers 7 bases. CDR1 and CDR2 from the germline V gene are SNHLY and FYNNEI. The CDR3 is 13 residues long. Losses at the gene ends were 7 bases for V and 7 bases for J; bases not matched to a gene: 7. CDR3 sequence: CASTPDRWNEQFF. CDR3 bases: TGTGCCAGCACCCCGGACAGGTGGAATGAGCAGTTCTTC.

This clone came up a few times. The chain couples TRBV5-4 to TRBJ2-5, with a weak D call TRBD2 (6 bases). Germline V CDR1 and CDR2: SGHNT, YYREEE (reference sequence). Trimming stripped 0 bases from V and 4 bases from J, with 13 bases between. There are 15 residues in the CDR3. This chain's CDR3 is CASSLDFGAGETQYF. The CDR3 DNA reads TGTGCCAGCAGCTTGGATTTCGGAGCGGGAGAGACCCAGTACTTC.

J is TRBJ1-2 and V is TRBV2, with D maybe TRBD1 (6 bases). The V gene's germline CDR1 is SNHLY and CDR2 FYNNEI. This CDR3 has 14 amino acids. Trimming stripped 6 bases from V and 0 bases from J, with 11 bases between. CDR3 DNA sequence: TGTGCCAGCAGGAGGGGGTCTTCTAACTATGGCTACACCTTC. It translates to CASRRGSSNYGYTF.

The chain carries TRBV7-9 and TRBJ2-2, with no clear D. The CDR3 length is 16 residues. With 7 bases removed from V and 4 bases from J, the gap between germline ends came to 19 bases. CDR1 is SEHNR and CDR2 is FQNEAQ in the germline V gene (reference sequence). CDR3 protein: CASTYDVTVGTGELFF. DNA of the CDR3: TGTGCCAGCACCTATGACGTTACAGTTGGCACCGGGGAGCTGTTTTTT.

This clone was seen a few times. V is TRBV28 and J is TRBJ2-7; 8 nucleotides match TRBD2. J gave up 4 bases and V 10 bases, and 9 bases lay outside the gene matches. The CDR3 length is 13 residues. The germline V gene encodes CDR1 MDHEN and CDR2 SYDVKM. CDR3 coding DNA: TGTGCCATCACCGGGGGGGGAAAATACGAGCAGTACTTC. Amino acids: CAITGGGKYEQYF. The variable domain in full, with the rest retrieved from reference TRBV28 and TRBJ2-7, is DVKVTQSSRYLVKRTGEKVFLECVQDMDHENMFWYRQDPGLGLRLIYFSYDVKMKEKGDIPEGYSVSREKKERFSLILESASTNQTSMYLCAITGGGKYEQYFGPGTRLTVT.

J is TRBJ2-3 and V is TRBV5-1; the match to TRBD2 covers 8 bases. This CDR3 contains 14 residues. The germline V gene encodes CDR1 SGHRS and CDR2 YFSETQ. With 3 bases clipped from V and 6 bases from J, the junction kept 6 bases outside the gene matches. CDR3 region: CASSSGLVTDTQYF. CDR3 coding DNA: TGCGCCAGCAGCTCGGGACTAGTTACCGATACGCAGTATTTT.

A few counts support this clone. V usage is TRBV30 and J usage is TRBJ1-4; 8 bases are shared with TRBD1. The CDR3 is 15 amino acids. J gave up 5 bases and V 3 bases, and 8 bases lay outside the gene matches. The V gene's germline CDR1 is GTSNPN and CDR2 SVGIG (reference sequence). The chain's CDR3 is CAWRQPGGGNEKLFF. The CDR3 nucleotides are TGTGCCTGGAGGCAACCAGGGGGCGGGAATGAAAAACTGTTTTTT. Full variable domain (outside the CDR3, taken from reference TRBV30 and TRBJ1-4): SQTIHQWPATLVQPVGSPLSLECTVEGTSNPNLYWYRQAAGRGLQLLFYSVGIGQISSEVPQNLSASRPQDRQFILSSKKLLLSDSGFYLCAWRQPGGGNEKLFFGSGTQLSVL.

This clone was seen a few times. This sample includes further DNA sequences coding for the same CDR3. The CDR3 protein is CSASSETQYF. The CDR3, as DNA: TGCAGTGCTAGCTCAGAGACCCAGTACTTC. The chain carries TRBV20-1 and TRBJ2-5; D gene uncertain. V dropped 3 bases and J dropped 4 bases, with 3 bases sitting between them. The CDR3 has 10 amino acids. Germline loops: CDR1 DFQATT, CDR2 SNEGSKA (reference sequence).